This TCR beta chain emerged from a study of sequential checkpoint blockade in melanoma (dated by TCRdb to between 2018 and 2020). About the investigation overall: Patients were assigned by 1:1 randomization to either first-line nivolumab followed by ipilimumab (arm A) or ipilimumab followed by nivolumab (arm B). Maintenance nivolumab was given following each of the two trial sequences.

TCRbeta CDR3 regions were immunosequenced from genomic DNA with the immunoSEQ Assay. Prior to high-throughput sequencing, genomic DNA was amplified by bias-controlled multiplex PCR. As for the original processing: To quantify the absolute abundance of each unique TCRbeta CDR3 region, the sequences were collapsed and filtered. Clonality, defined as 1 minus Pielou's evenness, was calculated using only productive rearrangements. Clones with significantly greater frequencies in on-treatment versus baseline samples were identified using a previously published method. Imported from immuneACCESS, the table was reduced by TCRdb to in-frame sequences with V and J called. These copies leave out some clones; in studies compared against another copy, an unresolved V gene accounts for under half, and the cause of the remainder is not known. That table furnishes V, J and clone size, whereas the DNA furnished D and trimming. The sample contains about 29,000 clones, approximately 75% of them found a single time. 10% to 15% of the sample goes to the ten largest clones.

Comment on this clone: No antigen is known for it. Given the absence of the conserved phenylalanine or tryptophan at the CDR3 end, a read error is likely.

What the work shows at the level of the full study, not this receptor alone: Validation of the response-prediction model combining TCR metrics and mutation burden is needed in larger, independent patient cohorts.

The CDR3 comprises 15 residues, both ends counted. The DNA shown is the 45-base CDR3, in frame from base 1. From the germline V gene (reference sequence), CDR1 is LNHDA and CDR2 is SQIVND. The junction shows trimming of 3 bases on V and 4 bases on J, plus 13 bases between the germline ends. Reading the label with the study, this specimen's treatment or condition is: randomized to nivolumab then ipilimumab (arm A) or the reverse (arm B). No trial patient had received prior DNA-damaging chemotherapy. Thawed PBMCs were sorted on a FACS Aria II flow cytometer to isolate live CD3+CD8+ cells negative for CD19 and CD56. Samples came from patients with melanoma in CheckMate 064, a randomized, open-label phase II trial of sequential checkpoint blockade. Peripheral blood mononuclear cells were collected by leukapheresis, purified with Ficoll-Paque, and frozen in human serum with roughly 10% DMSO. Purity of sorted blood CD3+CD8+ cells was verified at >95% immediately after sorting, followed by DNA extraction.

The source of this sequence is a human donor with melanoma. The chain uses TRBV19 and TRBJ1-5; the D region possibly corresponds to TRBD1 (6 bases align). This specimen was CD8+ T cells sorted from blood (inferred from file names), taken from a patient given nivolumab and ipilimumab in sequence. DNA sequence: TGTGCCAGTAGTATGACAGGCTGGGCTAATCAGCCCCAGCATCTT. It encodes CASSMTGWANQPQHL.